This T cell receptor beta chain was found in a study of OX40 agonist ivuxolimab in advanced cancers. The assay was immunoSEQ multiplex PCR, and TCRdb's table has in-frame clones only and misses some. The table records roughly 99,000 clones, about 91% of them present only once. Patients with autoimmune history or systemic immunosuppression were excluded. Concerning this clone itself: Its specificity is not known.

CDR3 size: 14 residues. In germline, CDR1 is SGHRS, CDR2 YFSETQ. Unmatched junction bases numbered 7, after V lost 4 bases and J lost 6 bases. The study's findings and limits: Nonresponders, in some cases, also had low normalized T-cell clonal expansion. At 0.1 to 3.0 mg/kg and by week 6, CD4+ and CD8+ T cells in the blood had expanded clonally.

Sequencing used CD4+ or CD8+ T cells sorted from blood, obtained in a trial of the OX40 agonist ivuxolimab. This TCR came from an adult with an advanced solid tumor such as melanoma, head and neck, liver or kidney cancer. The rearrangement links TRBV5-1 to TRBJ2-1; 7 positions agree with TRBD2. CDR3 bases: TGCGCCAGCAGCCCCCTTTCTAGCGGCAATGAGCAGTTCTTC. Its translation is CASSPLSSGNEQFF.